Detailed here is one T cell receptor beta chain. The antigen remains unidentified. Prior to sequencing, the ViraFEST assay stimulated PBMC with viral peptide pools, which expanded the antigen-specific CD4+ T cells. Following 10 days of culture, CD4+ T cells were isolated. Each participant received a vaccine that was either BNT162b2 or mRNA-1273, given as two doses. Absence of prior SARS-CoV-2 infection characterized the vaccine recipients, who showed negative nucleocapsid antibodies. This table comes from immunoSEQ multiplex PCR, and its TCRdb copy is limited to in-frame clones, with some not included. The sample consists of roughly 24,000 clones, about three quarters of them appearing once. This entry comes from a study of vaccination effects on CD4 cells after COVID-19. Study-wide results and limits: There was marked clonal contraction among infection- and vaccine-induced clones late after vaccination.

The receptor comes from a human donor who received a COVID-19 vaccine. Some clones in this sample may be carry-over from other donors' samples. This sample comprised CD4+ T cells from PBMCs cultured with SARS-CoV-2 spike peptides, obtained after COVID-19 vaccination.

The CDR3 region has the DNA TGCGCCAGCGGGGCAGGGACAGGGAGCCCCGGGGAGCTGTTTTTT. As protein: CASGAGTGSPGELFF. This rearrangement joins TRBV5-1 to TRBJ2-2, with 9 bases that match TRBD1. The CDR3 runs 15 residues. The V gene's germline CDR1 is SGHRS and CDR2 YFSETQ. The ends lost 7 bases at V and 6 bases at J; junction bases unmatched: 10.